The TCR beta chain under discussion was sequenced for a study of blood T cells in healthy people across ages. Primed by a sample-barcoded 5' primer and a J-beta primer mix, a second PCR proceeded for about 7 to 11 cycles. A single record per CDR3 protein comes from TCRdb applying MiXCR to the 5' RACE reads. The sample has 1,300,000 or so distinct CDR3 sequences; around 55% are singletons. Findings of the study overall: There were more naive CD4+ cells and higher diversity in long-lived donors than in aged donors.

The length of the CDR3 is 16 residues. V shed 2 bases and J shed 0 bases, with 8 bases lying between them. Looked up from germline, CDR1 is MNHEY and CDR2 is SMNVEV (reference sequence). Regarding this clonotype: The antigen is not known.

V and J are TRBV27 and TRBJ2-6, with no clear D. The sequence was obtained from a man between 18 and 29 years old in good health. Sequences were obtained from blood. The CDR3 nucleotides are TGTGCCAGCAGTTTAACCTCGACCTCTGGGGCCAACGTCCTGACTTTC. Translated: CASSLTSTSGANVLTF.